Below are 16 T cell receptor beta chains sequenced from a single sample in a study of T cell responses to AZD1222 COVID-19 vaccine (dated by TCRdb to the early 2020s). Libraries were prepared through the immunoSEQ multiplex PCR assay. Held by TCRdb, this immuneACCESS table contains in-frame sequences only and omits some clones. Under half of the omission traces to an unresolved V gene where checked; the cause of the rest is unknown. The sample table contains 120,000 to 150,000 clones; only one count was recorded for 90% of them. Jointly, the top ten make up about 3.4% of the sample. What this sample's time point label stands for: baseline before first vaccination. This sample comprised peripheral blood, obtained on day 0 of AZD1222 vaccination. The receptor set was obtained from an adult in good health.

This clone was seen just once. The CDR3 coding sequence is TGTGCCAGCAGTGACTCGACAGGGAGTAGGCATACGCAGTATTTT. Its translation: CASSDSTGSRHTQYF. The chain carries TRBV6-4 and TRBJ2-3, with TRBD1 matching 7 bases. CDR3 length equals 15 residues. Germline loops: CDR1 MRHNA, CDR2 SNTAGT. Trimming took 0 bases from V and 7 from J; bases not matched to a gene: 7.

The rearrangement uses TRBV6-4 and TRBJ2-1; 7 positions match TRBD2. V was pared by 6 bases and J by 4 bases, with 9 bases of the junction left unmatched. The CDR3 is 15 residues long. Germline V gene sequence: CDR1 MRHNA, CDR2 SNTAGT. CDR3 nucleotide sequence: TGTGCCAGCAGAGAAGCTAGCGGAGATTACAATGAGCAGTTCTTC. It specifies CASREASGDYNEQFF.

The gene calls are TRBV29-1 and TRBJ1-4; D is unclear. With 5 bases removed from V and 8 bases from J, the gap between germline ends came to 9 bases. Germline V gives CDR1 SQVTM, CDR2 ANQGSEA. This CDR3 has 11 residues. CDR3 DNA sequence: TGCAGCGTTCGGATTGCGGAAAAACTGTTTTTT. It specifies CSVRIAEKLFF.

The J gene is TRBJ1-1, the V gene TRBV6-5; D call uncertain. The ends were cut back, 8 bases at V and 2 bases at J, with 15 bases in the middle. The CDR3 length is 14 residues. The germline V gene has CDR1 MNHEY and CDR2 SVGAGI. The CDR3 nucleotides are TGTGCCAGCTCCCGCTTCAGGTTAAACACTGAAGCTTTCTTT. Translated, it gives CASSRFRLNTEAFF.

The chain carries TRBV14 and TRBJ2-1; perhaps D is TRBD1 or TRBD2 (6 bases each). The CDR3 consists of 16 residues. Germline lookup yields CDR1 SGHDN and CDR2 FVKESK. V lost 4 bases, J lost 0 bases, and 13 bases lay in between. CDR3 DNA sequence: TGTGCCAGCAGCCGAGGGGGGCGCTTCTCCTACAATGAGCAGTTCTTC. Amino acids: CASSRGGRFSYNEQFF.

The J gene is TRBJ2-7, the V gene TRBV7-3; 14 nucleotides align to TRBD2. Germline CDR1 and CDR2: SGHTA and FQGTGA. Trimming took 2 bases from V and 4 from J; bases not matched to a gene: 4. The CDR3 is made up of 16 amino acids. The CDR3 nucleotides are TGTGCCAGCAGCTTAGACGGGACTAGCGGGAGTTACGAGCAGTACTTC. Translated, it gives CASSLDGTSGSYEQYF.

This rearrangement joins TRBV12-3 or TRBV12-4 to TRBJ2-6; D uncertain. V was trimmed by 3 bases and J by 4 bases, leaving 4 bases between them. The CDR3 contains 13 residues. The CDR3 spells CASSFEGANVLTF. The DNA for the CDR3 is TGTGCCAGCAGTTTTGAAGGGGCCAACGTCCTGACTTTC.

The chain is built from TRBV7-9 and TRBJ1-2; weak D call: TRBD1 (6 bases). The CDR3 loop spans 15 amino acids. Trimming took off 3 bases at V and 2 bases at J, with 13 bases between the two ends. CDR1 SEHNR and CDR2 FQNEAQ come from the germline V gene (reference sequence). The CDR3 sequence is CASSFRTGPNYGYTF. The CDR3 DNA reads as TGTGCCAGCAGCTTTCGAACAGGGCCAAACTATGGCTACACCTTC.

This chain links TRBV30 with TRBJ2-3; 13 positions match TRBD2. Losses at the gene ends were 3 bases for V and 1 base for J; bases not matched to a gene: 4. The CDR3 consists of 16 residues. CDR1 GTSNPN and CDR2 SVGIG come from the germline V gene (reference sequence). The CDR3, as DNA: TGTGCCTGGAGCCTCGGGACTAGCGGGGGCACAGATACGCAGTATTTT. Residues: CAWSLGTSGGTDTQYF. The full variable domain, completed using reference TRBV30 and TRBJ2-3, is SQTIHQWPATLVQPVGSPLSLECTVEGTSNPNLYWYRQAAGRGLQLLFYSVGIGQISSEVPQNLSASRPQDRQFILSSKKLLLSDSGFYLCAWSLGTSGGTDTQYFGPGTRLTVL.

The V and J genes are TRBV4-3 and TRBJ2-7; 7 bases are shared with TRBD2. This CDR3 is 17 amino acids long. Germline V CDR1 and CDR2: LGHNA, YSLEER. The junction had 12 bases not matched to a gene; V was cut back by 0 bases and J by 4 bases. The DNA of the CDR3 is TGCGCCAGCAGCCAAGATGGGGCTAGCGGAGTTAAGTACGAGCAGTACTTC. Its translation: CASSQDGASGVKYEQYF.

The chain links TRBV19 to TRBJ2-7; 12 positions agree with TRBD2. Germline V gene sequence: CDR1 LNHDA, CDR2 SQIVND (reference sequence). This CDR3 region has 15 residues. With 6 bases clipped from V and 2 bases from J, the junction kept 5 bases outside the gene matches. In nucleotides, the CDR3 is TGTGCCAGTAGACCCCTAGCGGGAGGGCCCTACGAGCAGTACTTC. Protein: CASRPLAGGPYEQYF.

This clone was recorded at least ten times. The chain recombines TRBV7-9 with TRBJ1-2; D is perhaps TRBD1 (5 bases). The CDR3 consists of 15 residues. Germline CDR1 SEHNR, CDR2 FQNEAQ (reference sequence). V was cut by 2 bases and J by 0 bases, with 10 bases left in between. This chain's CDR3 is CASSLHAGPNYGYTF. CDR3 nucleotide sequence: TGTGCCAGCAGCTTACATGCAGGGCCTAACTATGGCTACACCTTC. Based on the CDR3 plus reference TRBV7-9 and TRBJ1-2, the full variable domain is DTGVSQNPRHKITKRGQNVTFRCDPISEHNRLYWYRQTLGQGPEFLTYFQNEAQLEKSRLLSDRFSAERPKGSFSTLEIQRTEQGDSAMYLCASSLHAGPNYGYTFGSGTRLTVV.

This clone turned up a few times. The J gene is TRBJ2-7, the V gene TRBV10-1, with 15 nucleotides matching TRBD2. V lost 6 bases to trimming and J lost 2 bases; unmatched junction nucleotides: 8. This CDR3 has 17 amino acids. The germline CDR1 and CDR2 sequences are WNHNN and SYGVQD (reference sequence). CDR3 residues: CASRGLAGGICTYEQYF. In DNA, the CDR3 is TGCGCCAGCAGGGGACTAGCGGGAGGTATTTGCACCTACGAGCAGTACTTC.

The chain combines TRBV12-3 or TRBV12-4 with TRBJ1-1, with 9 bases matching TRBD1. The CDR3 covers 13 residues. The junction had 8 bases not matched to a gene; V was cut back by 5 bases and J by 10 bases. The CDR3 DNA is TGTGCCAGCAGTCCAAGACAGGGGGGGGGAGCTTTCTTT. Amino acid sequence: CASSPRQGGGAFF.

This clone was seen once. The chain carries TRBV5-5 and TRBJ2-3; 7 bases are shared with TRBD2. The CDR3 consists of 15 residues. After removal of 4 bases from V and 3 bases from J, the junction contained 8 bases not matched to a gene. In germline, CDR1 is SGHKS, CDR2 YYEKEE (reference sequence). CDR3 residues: CASSHDGEGTDTQYF. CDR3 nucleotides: TGTGCCAGCAGCCATGACGGGGAGGGGACAGATACGCAGTATTTT.

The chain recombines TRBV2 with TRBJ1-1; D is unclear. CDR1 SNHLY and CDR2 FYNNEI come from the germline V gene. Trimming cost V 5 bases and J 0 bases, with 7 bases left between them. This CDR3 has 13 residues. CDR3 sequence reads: CASSTIMNTEAFF. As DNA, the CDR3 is TGTGCCAGCAGTACCATTATGAACACTGAAGCTTTCTTT.